The sequence of this T cell receptor (beta chain) was determined in a study of T cells in Graves' hyperthyroidism and ophthalmopathy. The V end lost 5 bases, the J end lost 6 bases, and 23 bases lay between the germline ends. Germline CDR1 reads SGHTA; CDR2 reads FQGNSA. The CDR3 totals 18 residues. Template material for amplifying TCR beta CDR3 regions consisted of RNA transcripts. Researchers ran a first-round RT-PCR on the TCR CDR3 using the HTBI primer set. TCRdb passed the multiplex PCR reads through MiXCR, listing each CDR3 protein once. The sample records 600,000 to 900,000 distinct CDR3 sequences, roughly 15% being singletons. Ten or more counts support this clonotype. The PBMCs studied were ones that came from approximately 9.9 ml fresh peripheral blood.

The V gene is TRBV7-2, the J gene TRBJ1-6; D might be TRBD1 (6 bases). The specimen sequenced was blood. This clonotype was obtained from a man aged 18 to 30 with Graves' hyperthyroidism. CDR3 in amino acids: CASSAAPGASVGNSPLHF. CDR3 in DNA: TGTGCCAGCAGCGCGGCCCCAGGGGCCAGCGTCGGTAATTCACCCCTCCACTTT.